Each of the 24 T cell receptor beta chains below was sequenced from the same sample in a study of T cell responses to AZD1222 COVID-19 vaccine. Clones were read by immunoSEQ multiplex PCR, and TCRdb kept only the in-frame ones, dropping some. This table has roughly 140,000 clones, approximately 88% appearing once. The specimen comprised peripheral blood, sampled on day 0 of MenACWY control vaccination. These receptors originate from an adult in good health.

This chain uses TRBV12-3 or TRBV12-4 with TRBJ2-7; D remains ambiguous. This CDR3 has 11 amino acids. The V gene lost 4 bases and the J gene lost 6 bases, with 7 bases spanning the gap. CDR3 protein: CASSYHFEQYF. CDR3 bases: TGTGCCAGCAGTTACCACTTCGAGCAGTACTTC.

The rearrangement uses TRBV5-4 and TRBJ1-1; the D is unclear. The CDR3 totals 11 residues. CDR1 is SGHNT and CDR2 is YYREEE in the germline V gene (reference sequence). V lost 3 bases and J 3 bases, leaving 3 bases between the germline ends. This chain's CDR3 is CASSSYTEAFF. In DNA form, the CDR3 reads TGTGCCAGCAGCTCCTACACTGAAGCTTTCTTT.

CDR3 DNA sequence: TGCGCCAGCAGCCAAGTAGTCCTAGGCTACAATGAGCAGTTCTTC. Translation: CASSQVVLGYNEQFF. The chain combines TRBV4-1 with TRBJ2-1; D call uncertain. CDR1 is MGHRA and CDR2 is YSYEKL in the germline V gene. This CDR3 region has 15 residues. V was clipped by 1 base and J by 3 bases, with 10 bases between them.

This clone has only one observation. This rearrangement joins TRBV6-5 to TRBJ1-1; the D gene is possibly TRBD1 (6 bases). The CDR3 has 15 amino acids. V dropped 5 bases and J dropped 1 base, with 14 bases sitting between them. Germline CDR1 and CDR2: MNHEY and SVGAGI. The CDR3 reads CASSPQGQQNTEAFF. The CDR3 DNA reads TGTGCCAGCAGTCCCCAGGGGCAACAGAACACTGAAGCTTTCTTT.

The chain joins TRBV5-5 to TRBJ2-5; 7 bases are shared with TRBD1. This CDR3 spans 14 amino acids. CDR1 is SGHKS, CDR2 YYEKEE, per germline (reference sequence). V dropped 4 bases and J dropped 4; count of bases not matched to a gene: 7. As DNA, the CDR3 is TGTGCCAGCAGCAAAGGGACAGCACGAGAGACCCAGTACTTC. Translating gives CASSKGTARETQYF.

The CDR3 protein is CASSPRGGRNYEQYF. The CDR3 DNA reads TGTGCCAGCAGCCCCCGGGGTGGCAGAAACTACGAGCAGTACTTC. The chain joins TRBV7-2 to TRBJ2-7; weak D call: TRBD2 (5 bases). The CDR3 runs 15 residues. Germline V gene sequence: CDR1 SGHTA, CDR2 FQGNSA. V was pared by 5 bases and J by 3 bases, with 17 bases between.

The chain links TRBV11-3 to TRBJ1-1; perhaps TRBD1 as D (5 bases). Germline V gene lookup returns CDR1 SGHNT and CDR2 YENEEA. The CDR3 runs to 14 residues. V lost 5 bases and J lost 1, with 11 bases in between. The chain's CDR3 is CASSRMGGNTEAFF. The CDR3 DNA reads TGTGCCAGCAGCCGAATGGGGGGGAACACTGAAGCTTTCTTT.

This clone showed up just a few times. V usage is TRBV18 and J usage is TRBJ2-2; TRBD2 might be the D (5 bases). Germline values: CDR1 KGHSH, CDR2 LQKENI. Trimming took off 2 bases at V and 4 bases at J, with 14 bases between the two ends. This CDR3 has 16 residues. This chain's CDR3 is CASSPSGLSSTGELFF. The CDR3 region has the DNA TGTGCCAGCTCACCATCCGGACTCTCGAGCACCGGGGAGCTGTTTTTT.

V usage is TRBV19 and J usage is TRBJ1-3; D gene unclear. Germline loops: CDR1 LNHDA, CDR2 SQIVND (reference sequence). The CDR3 has 14 amino acids. V lost 0 bases, J lost 3 bases, and 6 bases lay in between. CDR3 protein: CASSIERDGNTIYF. Here the CDR3 DNA reads TGTGCCAGTAGTATAGAGAGGGATGGAAACACCATATATTTT. Drawing the rest from reference TRBV19 and TRBJ1-3, the complete variable domain is DGGITQSPKYLFRKEGQNVTLSCEQNLNHDAMYWYRQDPGQGLRLIYYSQIVNDFQKGDIAEGYSVSREKKESFPLTVTSAQKNPTAFYLCASSIERDGNTIYFGEGSWLTVV.

The genes are TRBV5-4 and TRBJ1-2; 10 bases line up with TRBD1. Germline V CDR1 and CDR2: SGHNT, YYREEE (reference sequence). The CDR3 consists of 14 residues. The V segment lost 3 bases and the J segment 6 bases; nucleotides outside the gene matches: 5. The CDR3 here is CASSSRDRGHGYTF. The CDR3 DNA is TGTGCCAGCAGCTCCAGGGACAGGGGACATGGCTACACCTTC.

The V and J genes are TRBV6-5 and TRBJ2-7; D is unclear. Looked up from germline, CDR1 is MNHEY and CDR2 is SVGAGI. V was pared by 4 bases and J by 3 bases, with 16 bases between. There are 15 residues in the CDR3. CDR3 nucleotides: TGTGCCAGCAGTTCCCGGCTGGGTGGGTTCTACGAGCAGTACTTC. Translated: CASSSRLGGFYEQYF.

This rearrangement joins TRBV4-3 to TRBJ2-5; 10 nucleotides agree with TRBD2. V dropped 0 bases and J dropped 2; count of bases not matched to a gene: 9. Germline assignment: CDR1 LGHNA and CDR2 YSLEER. The CDR3 consists of 18 residues. CDR3: CASSQDGGTSGVQETQYF. The CDR3 DNA is TGCGCCAGCAGCCAAGATGGGGGTACTAGCGGGGTACAAGAGACCCAGTACTTC.

The V gene is TRBV19, the J gene TRBJ1-1; maybe TRBD1 (6 bases). The V end was cut by 4 bases, the J end by 1 base, with 16 bases between. This CDR3 region has 16 residues. Germline lookup yields CDR1 LNHDA and CDR2 SQIVND (reference sequence). The CDR3 region has the DNA TGTGCCAGTAGTACCCTCTTACAGGGCGGGAACACTGAAGCTTTCTTT. Amino acid sequence: CASSTLLQGGNTEAFF.

The CDR3 coding sequence is TGTGCCAGCAGCTTAGATAACACTGAAGCTTTCTTT. This gives the protein CASSLDNTEAFF. V is TRBV11-2 and J is TRBJ1-1, with D unresolved. Germline V gives CDR1 SGHAT, CDR2 FQNNGV. V was pared by 0 bases and J by 2 bases, with 1 base between. This CDR3 has 12 residues.

The chain joins TRBV2 to TRBJ1-1; D may be TRBD1 (6 bases). Trimming removed 2 bases from V and 6 bases from J, with 10 bases in between. The CDR3 spans 13 residues. Germline V lookup: CDR1 SNHLY, CDR2 FYNNEI. CDR3 nucleotide sequence: TGTGCCAGCAGTGAATGGGGGCAATCTGAAGCTTTCTTT. Translating gives CASSEWGQSEAFF.

Only a few counts were recorded for this clone. This sequence joins TRBV12-3 or TRBV12-4 and TRBJ2-1; TRBD2 agrees at 10 bases. The trim removed 6 bases at V and 15 bases at J, leaving 5 bases unmatched. The CDR3 has 11 residues. CDR3 protein: CASRLAGEAFF. The DNA for the CDR3 is TGTGCCAGCAGGCTAGCGGGAGAGGCGTTCTTC.

V usage is TRBV11-3 and J usage is TRBJ2-5, with 9 bases aligning to TRBD2. The CDR3 covers 16 residues. The germline V gene has CDR1 SGHNT and CDR2 YENEEA. The V gene end was trimmed by 1 base and the J gene end by 5 bases; junction bases not matched to a gene: 8. DNA for the CDR3: TGTGCCAGCAGCTTAGCCGAGCGGGGGGATGGGGAGACCCAGTACTTC. Amino acid sequence: CASSLAERGDGETQYF.

The CDR3 loop reads CASSFAVAEAFF. DNA for the CDR3: TGTGCCAGCAGCTTTGCTGTGGCTGAAGCTTTCTTT. The chain combines TRBV5-6 with TRBJ1-1; no definite D call. The CDR3 contains 12 residues. Trimming removed 2 bases from V and 6 bases from J, with 8 bases in between. Germline V gene sequence: CDR1 SGHDT, CDR2 YYEEEE.

This chain joins TRBV7-9 and TRBJ2-7; 10 bases are a match to TRBD2. The CDR3 covers 14 residues. The V gene's germline CDR1 is SEHNR and CDR2 FQNEAQ (reference sequence). Germline trimming cut 5 bases from V and 5 bases from J; bases unmatched to any gene: 6. For the CDR3, the DNA is TGTGCCAGCAGCGGTAGCGGGAGGCACAACGAGCAGTACTTC. The encoded protein is CASSGSGRHNEQYF.

The genes are TRBV5-6 and TRBJ2-7, with D unclear. The CDR3 has 16 residues. V was pared by 0 bases and J by 1 base, with 14 bases between. The germline gives CDR1 SGHDT, CDR2 YYEEEE. This CDR3 is CASSLDSSPSSYEQYF. In nucleotides, the CDR3 is TGTGCCAGCAGCTTGGACTCCAGTCCCTCTTCCTACGAGCAGTACTTC. Combining the CDR3 with reference TRBV5-6 and TRBJ2-7 gives the whole variable domain DAGVTQSPTHLIKTRGQQVTLRCSPKSGHDTVSWYQQALGQGPQFIFQYYEEEERQRGNFPDRFSGHQFPNYSSELNVNALLLGDSALYLCASSLDSSPSSYEQYFGPGTRLTVT.

The V call is TRBV28, the J call TRBJ2-3; TRBD2 matches at 12 bases. The trim removed 6 bases at V and 4 bases at J, leaving 8 bases unmatched. The CDR3 totals 16 residues. CDR1 MDHEN and CDR2 SYDVKM come from the germline V gene. The CDR3 bases are TGTGCCAGCAGGCCGACTAGCGGGAGTGCCGCAGATACGCAGTATTTT. This encodes CASRPTSGSAADTQYF.

This chain uses TRBV7-9 with TRBJ2-2; no clear D. Germline CDR1 SEHNR, CDR2 FQNEAQ (reference sequence). This CDR3 has 13 amino acids. With 6 bases removed from V and 5 bases from J, the gap between germline ends came to 10 bases. For the CDR3, the DNA is TGTGCCAGCAGTCCGGACGGGACCGGGGAGCTGTTTTTT. It yields the protein CASSPDGTGELFF. The full variable domain, rest sourced from reference TRBV7-9 and TRBJ2-2, is DTGVSQNPRHKITKRGQNVTFRCDPISEHNRLYWYRQTLGQGPEFLTYFQNEAQLEKSRLLSDRFSAERPKGSFSTLEIQRTEQGDSAMYLCASSPDGTGELFFGEGSRLTVL.

This clone was recorded a few times. The rearrangement joins TRBV28 to TRBJ2-7; possibly TRBD2 for D (6 bases). With 7 bases removed from V and 3 bases from J, the gap between germline ends came to 13 bases. The CDR3 is made up of 13 amino acids. Germline CDR1 MDHEN, CDR2 SYDVKM. The CDR3 nucleotides are TGTGCCAGCACCCTGGAGGGCCTCTACGAGCAGTACTTC. This sequence encodes CASTLEGLYEQYF. The complete variable domain, with remaining parts taken from reference TRBV28 and TRBJ2-7, reads DVKVTQSSRYLVKRTGEKVFLECVQDMDHENMFWYRQDPGLGLRLIYFSYDVKMKEKGDIPEGYSVSREKKERFSLILESASTNQTSMYLCASTLEGLYEQYFGPGTRLTVT.

V usage is TRBV18 and J usage is TRBJ2-2; TRBD1 or TRBD2 may be the D gene (5 bases each). Looked up from germline, CDR1 is KGHSH and CDR2 is LQKENI. V was clipped by 1 base and J by 0 bases, with 9 bases between them. The CDR3 spans 16 residues. The CDR3 DNA reads as TGTGCCAGCTCACCACGGGACCTATCGAACACCGGGGAGCTGTTTTTT. Encoded protein: CASSPRDLSNTGELFF.